This T cell receptor beta chain was identified in a study of blood T cells in healthy people across ages. General study results and limits: It was the long-lived donors that had more naive CD4+ cells and higher diversity than aged donors.

V lost 1 base, J lost 5 bases, and 29 bases lay in between. CDR3 size: 21 residues. Germline CDR1 LNHNV, CDR2 YYDKDF (reference sequence). Then a second PCR, running about 6 to 12 cycles, was carried out with a sample-barcoded 5' primer and a J-beta primer mix. TCRdb used MiXCR to reprocess the 5' RACE reads, holding one entry per CDR3 protein. The sample lists around 1.7 million distinct CDR3 sequences; approximately 30% were seen once. With respect to this clonotype: The antigen is unknown.

Samples each had at least 6 micrograms of total RNA extracted. The chain combines TRBV15 with TRBJ1-4, with D perhaps TRBD1 (5 bases). Sequencing used blood. The sequence was obtained from a young woman in good health. For the CDR3, the DNA is TGTGCCACCAGCAGAGCAGGGTTCGCCGGTCCCAGCAGCAGACCGAATGAAAAACTGTTTTTT. Amino acid sequence: CATSRAGFAGPSSRPNEKLFF. Variable domain in full (rest from reference TRBV15 and TRBJ1-4): DAMVIQNPRYQVTQFGKPVTLSCSQTLNHNVMYWYQQKSSQAPKLLFHYYDKDFNNEADTPDNFQSRRPNTSFCFLDIRSPGLGDTAMYLCATSRAGFAGPSSRPNEKLFFGSGTQLSVL.